Listed below are T cell receptor beta chains from one sample, sequenced in a study of blood T cell repertoires in COVID-19. Profiled with immunoSEQ multiplex PCR; TCRdb holds only in-frame clones, not every one. Among 200,000 to 250,000 clones listed, roughly 92% were seen once. The sequenced material came from peripheral blood. These TCRs come from a man aged 55-75 years with COVID-19, enrolled during active disease. CDR3s leave out the opening cysteine and the closing phenylalanine or tryptophan. Each record gives: clone size, V gene, CDR3 protein. Clone size is shown for a subset of rows, as once, few, many or a class of expanded clone.

. | TRBV7-2 | ASSLGLAREQY
. | TRBV6-5 | ASSWTGTGGTQY
few | TRBV5-4 | ASSLDRAGNTIY
. | TRBV3-1/TRBV3-2 | ASSGTSGTYYEQY
. | TRBV25-1 | ADAGNYEQY
. | TRBV5-4 | ASSLGSASAGNEQF
few | TRBV5-6 | ASSLEGVLTNTEAF
. | TRBV28 | ASKTTGNYGYT
once | TRBV4-3 | ASSQDLRGLANTEAF
. | TRBV11-3 | ASSFRTGAHNEQF
. | TRBV12-2 | ASRLEVAGGPDTGELF
. | TRBV3-1/TRBV3-2 | ASSQAGREEKLF
once | TRBV4-1 | ASSQVAASGYNEQF
. | TRBV19 | ASSTLLTGTGQPQH
. | TRBV19 | ASSKRNQPQH
. | TRBV18 | ASSPFAQSNQETQY
. | TRBV18 | ASSGGLVITDTQY
. | TRBV11-2 | ASSSLANTQY
. | TRBV30 | AWSLQGQVNQPQH
. | TRBV14 | ASSQDWGQYTDTQY
. | TRBV24-1 | ATSDFSGVNIYNSPLH
. | TRBV9 | ASSLDRATEAF
few | TRBV7-9 | ASSFSGTGRDYGYT
. | TRBV11-3 | ASSLRLRAPGTSGYEQY
. | TRBV19 | ASSTAYEQY
. | TRBV9 | ASSGPGGPGTYEQY
. | TRBV29-1 | SVQQGTTEAF
few | TRBV27 | ASSEDRGRPYEQY
. | TRBV19 | ASSPLGGSEKLF
. | TRBV9 | ASSASGTEYGYT
. | TRBV9 | ASSAAGSTDTQY
. | TRBV24-1 | ATSEEGTGVNQPQH
. | TRBV7-9 | ASSGQGSGDTQY
few | TRBV2 | ASRPGTGGVLGTAGT
. | TRBV18 | ASSPPRTGSSGANVLT
. | TRBV4-1 | AFRGTGELF
few | TRBV15 | ATSSAFLLAGAYEQY
once | TRBV28 | ASSLRSTSGGPPDTQY
few | TRBV3-1/TRBV3-2 | ASSQRSGLAGVSRTGELF
. | TRBV25-1 | ASSDRNRGGYT
. | TRBV7-3 | ASHFLGTSGRVLPQY
. | TRBV29-1 | SVRLGARGGEQF
. | TRBV7-3 | ASSLQGGGNSPLH
. | TRBV5-8 | ASSRGQGARRDTQY
. | TRBV11-3 | ASSSRGTANTEAF
. | TRBV18 | ASSPNLSGTEAF
. | TRBV6-5 | ASSTSGTGHQPQH
. | TRBV10-1 | ASSRDRGGTGELF
. | TRBV19 | ASSPNGLAANYGYT
. | TRBV9 | ASSVGQRANTGELF
. | TRBV29-1 | SVGGMGQGNFANTEAF
. | TRBV15 | ATSSNPGVNGYT
. | TRBV24-1 | ATSGTGRF
. | TRBV19 | ASSDDPSTNEQY
. | TRBV29-1 | SVVYGTEAF
. | TRBV7-9 | ASSSLPTGANYGYT
. | TRBV4-1 | ASSRTGDNEQF
. | TRBV6-5 | ASSYRQPRGTDTQY
. | TRBV6-4 | ASSDSSSRDRAYGYT